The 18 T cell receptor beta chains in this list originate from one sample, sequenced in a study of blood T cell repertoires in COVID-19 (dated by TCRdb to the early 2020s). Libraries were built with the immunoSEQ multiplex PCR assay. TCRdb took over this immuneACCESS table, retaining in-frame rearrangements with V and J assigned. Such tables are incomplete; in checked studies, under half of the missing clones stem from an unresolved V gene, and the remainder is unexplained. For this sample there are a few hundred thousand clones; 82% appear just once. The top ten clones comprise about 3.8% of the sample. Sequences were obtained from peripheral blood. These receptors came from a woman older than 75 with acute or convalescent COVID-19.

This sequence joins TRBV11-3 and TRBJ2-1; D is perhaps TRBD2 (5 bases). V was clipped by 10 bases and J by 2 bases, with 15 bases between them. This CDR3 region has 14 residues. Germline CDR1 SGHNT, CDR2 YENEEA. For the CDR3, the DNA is TGTGCCACGCGCGGGTCAAAACCCTACAATGAGCAGTTCTTC. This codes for CATRGSKPYNEQFF.

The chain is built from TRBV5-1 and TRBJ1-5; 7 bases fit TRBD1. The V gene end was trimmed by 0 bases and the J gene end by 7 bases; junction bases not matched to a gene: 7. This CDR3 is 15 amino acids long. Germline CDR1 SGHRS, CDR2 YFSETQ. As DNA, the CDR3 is TGCGCCAGCAGCTTGGAAGGGGGCGCGAGGCAGCCCCAGCATTTT. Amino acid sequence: CASSLEGGARQPQHF.

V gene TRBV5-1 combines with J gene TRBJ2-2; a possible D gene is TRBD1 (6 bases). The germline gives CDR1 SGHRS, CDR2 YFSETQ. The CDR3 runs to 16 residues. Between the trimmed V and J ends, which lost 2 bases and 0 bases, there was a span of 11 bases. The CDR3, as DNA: TGCGCCAGCAGCTTAAGGGACACAACGAACACCGGGGAGCTGTTTTTT. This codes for CASSLRDTTNTGELFF.

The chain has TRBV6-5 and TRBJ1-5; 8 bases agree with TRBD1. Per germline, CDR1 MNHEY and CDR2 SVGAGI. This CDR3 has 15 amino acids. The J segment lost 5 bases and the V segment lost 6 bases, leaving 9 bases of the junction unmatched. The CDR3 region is CASSRGQGDYQPQHF. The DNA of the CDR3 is TGTGCCAGCAGCCGCGGACAGGGTGATTATCAGCCCCAGCATTTT.

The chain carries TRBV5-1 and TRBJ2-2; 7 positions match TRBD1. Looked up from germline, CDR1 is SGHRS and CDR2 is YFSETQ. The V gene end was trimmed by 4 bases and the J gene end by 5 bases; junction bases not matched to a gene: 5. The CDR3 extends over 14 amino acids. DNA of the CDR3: TGCGCCAGCAGCGTTCAACAGGGGACCGGGGAGCTGTTTTTT. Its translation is CASSVQQGTGELFF.

The CDR3: CSVEVGTSGRTDTQYF. CDR3 nucleotides: TGCAGCGTTGAAGTGGGGACTAGCGGGCGCACAGATACGCAGTATTTT. V and J are TRBV29-1 and TRBJ2-3; 12 bases fit TRBD2. Germline trimming cut 1 base from V and 1 base from J; bases unmatched to any gene: 3. Per germline, CDR1 SQVTM and CDR2 ANQGSEA. This CDR3 region has 16 residues.

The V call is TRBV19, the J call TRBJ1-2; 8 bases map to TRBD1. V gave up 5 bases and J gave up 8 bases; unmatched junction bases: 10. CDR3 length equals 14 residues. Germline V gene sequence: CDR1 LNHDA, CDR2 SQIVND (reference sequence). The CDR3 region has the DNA TGTGCCAGTAGTCCCGAAGGACAGGGTGAAGGCTACACCTTC. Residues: CASSPEGQGEGYTF.

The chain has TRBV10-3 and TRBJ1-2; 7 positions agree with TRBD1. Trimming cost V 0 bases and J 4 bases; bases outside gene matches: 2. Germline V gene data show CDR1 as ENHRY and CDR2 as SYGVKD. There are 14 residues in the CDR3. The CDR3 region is CAISESWDSYGYTF. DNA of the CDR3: TGTGCCATCAGTGAGTCATGGGACAGCTATGGCTACACCTTC.

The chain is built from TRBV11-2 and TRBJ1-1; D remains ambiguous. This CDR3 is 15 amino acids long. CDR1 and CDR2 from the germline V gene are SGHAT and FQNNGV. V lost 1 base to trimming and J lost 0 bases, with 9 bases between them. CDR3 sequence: CASSLASRVNTEAFF. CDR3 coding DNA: TGTGCCAGCAGCTTAGCCTCACGGGTGAACACTGAAGCTTTCTTT.

CDR3 bases: TGTGCCAGCAGACACTCGGGGCAAGAGACCCAGTACTTC. It encodes CASRHSGQETQYF. The chain uses TRBV6-5 and TRBJ2-5; a weak D match, TRBD2 (5 bases). The CDR3 is 13 amino acids. Germline V gene lookup returns CDR1 MNHEY and CDR2 SVGAGI. Trimming stripped 6 bases from V and 2 bases from J, with 10 bases between.

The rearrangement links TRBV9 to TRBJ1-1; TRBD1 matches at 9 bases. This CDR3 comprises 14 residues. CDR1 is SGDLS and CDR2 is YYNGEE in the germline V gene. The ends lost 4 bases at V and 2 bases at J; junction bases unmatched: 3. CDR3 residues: CASSSGQGNTEAFF. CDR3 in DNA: TGTGCCAGCAGCTCGGGACAGGGCAACACTGAAGCTTTCTTT.

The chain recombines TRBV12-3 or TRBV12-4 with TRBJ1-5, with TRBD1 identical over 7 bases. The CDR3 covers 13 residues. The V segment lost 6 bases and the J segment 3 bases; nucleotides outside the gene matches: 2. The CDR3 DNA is TGTGCCAGCAGAGGGACAGCCAATCAGCCCCAGCATTTT. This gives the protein CASRGTANQPQHF.

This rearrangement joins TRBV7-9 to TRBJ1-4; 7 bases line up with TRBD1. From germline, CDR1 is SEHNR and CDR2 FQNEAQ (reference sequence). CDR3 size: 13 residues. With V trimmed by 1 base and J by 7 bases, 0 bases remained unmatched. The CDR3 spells CASSLGQGEKLFF. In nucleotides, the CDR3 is TGTGCCAGCAGCTTAGGACAGGGTGAAAAACTGTTTTTT.

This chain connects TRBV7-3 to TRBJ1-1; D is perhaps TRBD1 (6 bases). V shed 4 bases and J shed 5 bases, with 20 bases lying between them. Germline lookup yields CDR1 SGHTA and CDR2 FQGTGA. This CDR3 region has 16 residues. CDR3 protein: CASSSGQRNYQTEAFF. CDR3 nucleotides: TGTGCCAGCAGCTCCGGACAGAGAAACTACCAAACTGAAGCTTTCTTT.

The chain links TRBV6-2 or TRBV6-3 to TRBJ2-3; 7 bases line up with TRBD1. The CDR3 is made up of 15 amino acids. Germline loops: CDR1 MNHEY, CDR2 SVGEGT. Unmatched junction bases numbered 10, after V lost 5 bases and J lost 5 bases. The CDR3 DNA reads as TGTGCCAGCAGTCCCAGAGGGGGCGCGGGAGATACGCAGTATTTT. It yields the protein CASSPRGGAGDTQYF.

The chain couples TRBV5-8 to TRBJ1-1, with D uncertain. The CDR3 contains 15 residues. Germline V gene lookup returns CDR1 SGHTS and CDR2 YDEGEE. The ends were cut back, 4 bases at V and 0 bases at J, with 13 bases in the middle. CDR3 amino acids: CASSRRWQLNTEAFF. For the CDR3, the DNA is TGTGCCAGCAGCCGGCGGTGGCAGTTGAACACTGAAGCTTTCTTT.

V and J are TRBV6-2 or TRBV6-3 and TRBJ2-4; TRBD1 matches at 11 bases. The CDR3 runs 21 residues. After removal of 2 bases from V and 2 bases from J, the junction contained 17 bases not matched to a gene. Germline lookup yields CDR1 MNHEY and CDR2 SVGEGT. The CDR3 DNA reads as TGTGCCAGCAGTTACGTCTTGGCAGGGACAGGGGGGTTCGAAACCAAAAACATTCAGTACTTC. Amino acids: CASSYVLAGTGGFETKNIQYF.

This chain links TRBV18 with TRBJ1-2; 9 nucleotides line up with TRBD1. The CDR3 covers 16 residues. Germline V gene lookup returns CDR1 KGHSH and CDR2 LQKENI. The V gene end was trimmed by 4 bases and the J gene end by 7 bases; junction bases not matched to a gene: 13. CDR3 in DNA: TGTGCCAGCTCACAGGGACAGGGAATTCAAGTGCGTGGCTACACCTTC. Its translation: CASSQGQGIQVRGYTF.